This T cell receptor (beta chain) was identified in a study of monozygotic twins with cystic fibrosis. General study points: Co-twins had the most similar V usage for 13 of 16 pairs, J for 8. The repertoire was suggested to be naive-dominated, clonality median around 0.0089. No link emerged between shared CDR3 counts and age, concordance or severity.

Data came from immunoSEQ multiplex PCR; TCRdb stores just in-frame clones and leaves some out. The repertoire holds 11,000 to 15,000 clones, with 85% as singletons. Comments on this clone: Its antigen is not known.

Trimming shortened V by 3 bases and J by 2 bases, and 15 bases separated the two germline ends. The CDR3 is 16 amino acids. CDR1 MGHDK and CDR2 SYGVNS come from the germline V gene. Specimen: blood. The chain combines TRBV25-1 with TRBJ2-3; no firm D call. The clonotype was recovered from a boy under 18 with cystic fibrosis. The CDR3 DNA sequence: TGTGCCAGCAGTGAGGGTGACGGATTAACCACAGATACGCAGTATTTT. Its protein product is CASSEGDGLTTDTQYF.